Listed below are T cell receptor beta chains from one sample, sequenced in a study of cytomegalovirus exposure and HLA in healthy donors. The table came from immunoSEQ multiplex PCR; TCRdb's copy has only in-frame clones and leaves some out. The data show 150,000 to 200,000 clones, approximately 86% seen once. Sequencing was done on a sample of PBMCs. All receptors come from a male donor in good health and CMV-seronegative. Both conserved end residues are part of each CDR3. D genes are given only for firm matches. Clone size is not always given. Where it is, it says once, few, many or a class for expanded clones.

size,V,D,J,DNA,CDR3
-,TRBV5-1,TRBD1,TRBJ1-1,TGCGCCAGCAGCACAGGGACAGTTGGTTACACTGAAGCTTTCTTT,CASSTGTVGYTEAFF
-,TRBV2,TRBD1,TRBJ1-6,TGTGCCAGCGGGAACGGACAGGGCCCAGGACCCCTCCACTTT,CASGNGQGPGPLHF
-,TRBV30,TRBD2,TRBJ2-1,TGTGCCTGGATCCAGGGCGGGAGCGAGCAGTTCTTC,CAWIQGGSEQFF
-,TRBV27,TRBD2,TRBJ2-3,TGTGCCAGCAGTTTATTTCGGGGGAGGGGTGTAGATACGCAGTATTTT,CASSLFRGRGVDTQYF
-,TRBV29-1,-,TRBJ1-1,TGCAGCGTTGTATTCGGACTCGGTGGCACTGAAGCTTTCTTT,CSVVFGLGGTEAFF
-,TRBV6-5,-,TRBJ1-3,TGTGCCAGCAGTTACTCCGGCAGGGGCTCTGGAAACACCATATATTTT,CASSYSGRGSGNTIYF
-,TRBV5-4,-,TRBJ2-7,TGTGCCAGCAGCTTGGCCCGAGGCGACGAGCAGTACTTC,CASSLARGDEQYF
-,TRBV13,TRBD2,TRBJ2-1,TGTGCCAGCAGCTCAACTAGCGGGAGAAATGAGCAGTTCTTC,CASSSTSGRNEQFF
-,TRBV5-4,-,TRBJ2-1,TGTGCCAGCAGCTCCCCCTCGGGTTACAATGAGCAGTTCTTC,CASSSPSGYNEQFF
-,TRBV7-8,TRBD2,TRBJ2-2,TGTGCCAGCAGCAACCCCTCCGGGAGGGGCGCGACCGGGGAGCTGTTTTTT,CASSNPSGRGATGELFF
-,TRBV5-1,-,TRBJ2-7,TGCGCCAGCAGCTTGGCCCTTTCGACAGCCTACGAGCAGTACTTC,CASSLALSTAYEQYF
-,TRBV5-1,-,TRBJ2-7,TGCGCCAGCAGCGCGACCGGGACAAAGCAGTACTTC,CASSATGTKQYF
few,TRBV14,-,TRBJ2-2,TGTGCCAGCAGCCAAGAAAGACTAGTCCTCACCGGGGAGCTGTTTTTT,CASSQERLVLTGELFF
-,TRBV13,TRBD1,TRBJ2-7,TGTGCCAGCAGCTTAGGGGGGACAGGGGATCGGGAGCAGTACTTC,CASSLGGTGDREQYF
-,TRBV28,TRBD2,TRBJ2-5,TGTGCCAGCAGGTTCAAGAGACTAGCGGGAGGAGTAGCCCAGTACTTC,CASRFKRLAGGVAQYF
-,TRBV19,-,TRBJ1-3,TGTGCCAGTAGTATCTCCCGCAGGCGAAACACCATATATTTT,CASSISRRRNTIYF
-,TRBV6-4,-,TRBJ2-2,TGTGCCAGCAGTGACTCGCTTAAAGGGGTTACCGGGGAGCTGTTTTTT,CASSDSLKGVTGELFF
-,TRBV9,-,TRBJ2-5,TGTGCCAGCAGCGTTAACTGGGCCGCAATATCCCAAGAGACCCAGTACTTC,CASSVNWAAISQETQYF
-,TRBV6-5,TRBD1,TRBJ2-1,TGTGCCAGCAGTTTGACAGGGCATGAGCAGTTCTTC,CASSLTGHEQFF
-,TRBV19,-,TRBJ1-4,TGTGCCAGTCGTCCCATCGAGAAATCCGAAAAACTGTTTTTT,CASRPIEKSEKLFF
-,TRBV6-1,-,TRBJ1-2,TGTGCCACTTCGGCAGGGTACTATGGCTACACCTTC,CATSAGYYGYTF
once,TRBV7-2,-,TRBJ1-4,TGTGCCAGCAGTCAGGGGTCTGGTGAAAAACTGTTTTTT,CASSQGSGEKLFF
-,TRBV5-6,-,TRBJ1-6,TGTGCCAGCGAGGACACCCATAATTCACCCCTCCACTTT,CASEDTHNSPLHF
-,TRBV2,TRBD1,TRBJ2-7,TGTGCCAGTTCCGGGACAGGCCTCTCCTACGAGCAGTACTTC,CASSGTGLSYEQYF
-,TRBV4-1,-,TRBJ2-1,TGCGCCAGCAGCCAACCGACCAGGGACAATGAGCAGTTCTTC,CASSQPTRDNEQFF
-,TRBV7-3,-,TRBJ2-3,TGTGCCAGCAGCTTAGTGCCCTTGGCGGGCCACACAGATACGCAGTATTTT,CASSLVPLAGHTDTQYF
-,TRBV28,TRBD1,TRBJ1-3,TGTGCCAGCAGGGGGACAGCTGGAAACACCATATATTTT,CASRGTAGNTIYF
-,TRBV27,TRBD2,TRBJ2-1,TGTGCCAGCAGTTCCGGACTAGCGGGGAGGCCTGAGCAGTTCTTC,CASSSGLAGRPEQFF
-,TRBV2,-,TRBJ1-3,TGTGCCAGCAGTGTGGCCCTTCTCGTCGGAAACACCATATATTTT,CASSVALLVGNTIYF
-,TRBV14,TRBD1,TRBJ1-6,TGTGCCAGCAGCCAAAGGACAGGGGGGAATTCACCCCTCCACTTT,CASSQRTGGNSPLHF
-,TRBV7-6,-,TRBJ2-2,TGTGCCAGCAGCCAACGGGAAGCCGCGAACACCGGGGAGCTGTTTTTT,CASSQREAANTGELFF
few,TRBV2,-,TRBJ2-7,TGTGCCAGCAGTGAACCGGGGGGCGACCCCTACGAGCAGTACTTC,CASSEPGGDPYEQYF
-,TRBV25-1,-,TRBJ1-2,TGTGCCAGCAGTGAAGGTGACAGACTTCATGGCTACACCTTC,CASSEGDRLHGYTF
-,TRBV18,TRBD1,TRBJ1-1,TGTGCCAGCTCACCTGGACAGGCCAGGAACACTGAAGCTTTCTTT,CASSPGQARNTEAFF
few,TRBV5-8,-,TRBJ2-1,TGTGCCAGCAGCCCAACAGGGTTTAGGCCTGGGCTGTTCTTC,CASSPTGFRPGLFF
few,TRBV11-3,-,TRBJ2-1,TGTGCCAGCAGCTTAGGGGAGGAAAATGAGCAGTTCTTC,CASSLGEENEQFF
-,TRBV7-9,-,TRBJ2-5,TGTGCCAGCAGCCCGCCGCCAGGGGGGGAGACCCAGTACTTC,CASSPPPGGETQYF